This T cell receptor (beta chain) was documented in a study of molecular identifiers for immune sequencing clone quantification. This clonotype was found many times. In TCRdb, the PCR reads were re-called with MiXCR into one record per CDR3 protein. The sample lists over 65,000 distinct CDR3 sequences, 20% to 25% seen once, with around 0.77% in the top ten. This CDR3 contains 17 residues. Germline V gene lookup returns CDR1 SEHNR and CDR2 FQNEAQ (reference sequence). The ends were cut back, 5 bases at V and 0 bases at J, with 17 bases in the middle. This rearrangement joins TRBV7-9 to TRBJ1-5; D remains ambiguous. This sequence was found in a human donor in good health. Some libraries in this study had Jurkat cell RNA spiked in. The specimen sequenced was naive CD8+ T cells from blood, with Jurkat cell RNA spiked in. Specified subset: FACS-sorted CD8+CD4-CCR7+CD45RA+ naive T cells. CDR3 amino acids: CASSQSGGPTSNQPQHF. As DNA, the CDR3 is TGTGCCAGCAGCCAGAGTGGAGGACCAACTAGCAATCAGCCCCAGCATTTT. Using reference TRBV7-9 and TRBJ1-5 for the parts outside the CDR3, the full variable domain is DTGVSQNPRHKITKRGQNVTFRCDPISEHNRLYWYRQTLGQGPEFLTYFQNEAQLEKSRLLSDRFSAERPKGSFSTLEIQRTEQGDSAMYLCASSQSGGPTSNQPQHFGDGTRLSIL.